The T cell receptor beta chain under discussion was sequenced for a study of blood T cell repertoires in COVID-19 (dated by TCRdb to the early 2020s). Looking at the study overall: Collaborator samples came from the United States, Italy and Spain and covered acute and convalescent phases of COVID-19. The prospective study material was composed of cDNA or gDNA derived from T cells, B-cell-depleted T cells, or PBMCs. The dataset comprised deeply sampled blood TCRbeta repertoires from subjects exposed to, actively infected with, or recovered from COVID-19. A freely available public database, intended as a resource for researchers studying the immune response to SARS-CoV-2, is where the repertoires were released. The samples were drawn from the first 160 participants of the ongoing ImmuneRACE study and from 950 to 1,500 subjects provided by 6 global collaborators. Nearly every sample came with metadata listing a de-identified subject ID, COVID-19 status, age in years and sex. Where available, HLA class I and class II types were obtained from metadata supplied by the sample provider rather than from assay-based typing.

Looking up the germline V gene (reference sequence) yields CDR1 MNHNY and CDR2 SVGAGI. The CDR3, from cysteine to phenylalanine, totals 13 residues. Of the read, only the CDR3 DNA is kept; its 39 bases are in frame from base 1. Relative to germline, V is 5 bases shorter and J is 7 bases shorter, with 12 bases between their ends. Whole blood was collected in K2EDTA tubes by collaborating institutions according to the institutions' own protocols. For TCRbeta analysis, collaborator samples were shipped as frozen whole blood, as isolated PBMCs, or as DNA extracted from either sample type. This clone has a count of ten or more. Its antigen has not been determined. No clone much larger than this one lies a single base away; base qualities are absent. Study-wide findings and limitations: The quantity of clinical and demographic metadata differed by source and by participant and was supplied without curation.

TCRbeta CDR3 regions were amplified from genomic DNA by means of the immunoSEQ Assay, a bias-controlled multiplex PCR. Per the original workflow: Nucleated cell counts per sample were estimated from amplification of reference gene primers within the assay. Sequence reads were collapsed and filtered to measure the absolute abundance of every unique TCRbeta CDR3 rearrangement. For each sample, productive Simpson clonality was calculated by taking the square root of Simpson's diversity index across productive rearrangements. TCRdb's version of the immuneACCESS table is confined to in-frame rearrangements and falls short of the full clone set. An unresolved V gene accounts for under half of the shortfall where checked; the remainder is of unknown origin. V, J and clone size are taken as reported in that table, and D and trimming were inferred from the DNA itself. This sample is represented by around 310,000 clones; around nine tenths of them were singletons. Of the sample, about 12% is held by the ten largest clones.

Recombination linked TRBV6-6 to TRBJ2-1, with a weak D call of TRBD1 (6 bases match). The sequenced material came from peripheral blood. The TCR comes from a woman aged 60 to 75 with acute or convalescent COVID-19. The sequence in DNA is TGTGCCAGCAGTACCGGGACATCAAATGAGCAGTTCTTC. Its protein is CASSTGTSNEQFF.